This T cell receptor beta chain was recovered during a study of T cells after somatic rescue of genetic block. Trimming removed 5 bases at V and 0 bases at J, with 11 bases between. This CDR3 is 15 amino acids long. Germline V gene lookup returns CDR1 MNHEY and CDR2 SVGAGI. TCRdb's copy holds only in-frame clones and misses some; the assay was immunoSEQ multiplex PCR. The table shows around 100,000 clones, with 75% to 95% occurring only once. The chain joins TRBV6-5 to TRBJ1-3; the D is unclear. The source is a woman between 18 and 29 years old. Source material: peripheral blood mononuclear cells (PBMCs). The CDR3 DNA reads TGTGCCAGCAGTATTACGGAATACTCTGGAAACACCATATATTTT. Protein product: CASSITEYSGNTIYF.